This is a list of T cell receptor beta chains from one sample in a study of T cell responses to AZD1222 COVID-19 vaccine. Measured with immunoSEQ multiplex PCR; TCRdb has only the in-frame clones, and not every one. The repertoire holds tens of thousands of clones, with around 89% as singletons. This specimen consisted of peripheral blood, obtained on day 0 of AZD1222 vaccination. These receptors all stem from an adult in good health. CDR3s include the opening cysteine and the closing phenylalanine or tryptophan.

TRBV5-1	16	TRBJ1-2	CASSLGQATVIYGYTF
TRBV3-1/TRBV3-2	14	TRBJ2-5	CASSQGGGSFTQYF
TRBV7-2	17	TRBJ1-6	CASSSQMGLSYNSPLHF
TRBV9	12	TRBJ1-5	CASSVGGQPQHF
TRBV5-1	13	TRBJ2-5	CASSLERVETQYF
TRBV5-6	14	TRBJ2-5	CASSLVSVQETQYF
TRBV3-1/TRBV3-2	14	TRBJ2-7	CASSRPAPAYEQYF
TRBV18	18	TRBJ2-7	CASSPLGPGSDNGYEQYF
TRBV7-3	16	TRBJ2-1	CASSEAGTRGFNEQFF
TRBV18	13	TRBJ2-7	CASSPGSSYEQYF
TRBV11-2	13	TRBJ1-4	CASSRGTEEKLFF
TRBV9	14	TRBJ2-7	CASSVEGNSYEQYF
TRBV19	13	TRBJ2-1	CASRASWRGEQFF
TRBV25-1	12	TRBJ2-1	CASRDGRGEQFF
TRBV4-1	13	TRBJ2-1	CASSRSSWDEQFF
TRBV7-8	12	TRBJ2-7	CASSLEVGGQYF
TRBV5-6	13	TRBJ1-2	CASSSATDYGYTF
TRBV24-1	13	TRBJ2-5	CATSDGPAETQYF
TRBV19	16	TRBJ1-6	CASSIVPGQNNSPLHF
TRBV11-2	17	TRBJ1-3	CASSLTPTRVAGNTIYF
TRBV6-5	13	TRBJ1-2	CASSNRDRGGYTF
TRBV9	13	TRBJ2-1	CASSPLAVDEQFF
TRBV13	11	TRBJ1-1	CASSERGWAFF
TRBV5-4	16	TRBJ2-3	CASSSLIGGSTDTQYF
TRBV4-3	16	TRBJ1-2	CASSQDHRMDSYGYTF
TRBV7-9	12	TRBJ1-2	CASSPVSAGYTF
TRBV4-1	16	TRBJ1-2	CASSQASRNSNYGYTF
TRBV12-3/TRBV12-4	12	TRBJ1-2	CASSLGGGQPTF
TRBV6-2/TRBV6-3	13	TRBJ1-2	CASSYGGPGGYTF
TRBV5-8	13	TRBJ1-2	CASSLDDTYGYTF
TRBV9	16	TRBJ2-5	CASSVLAGVLPETQYF
TRBV30	13	TRBJ2-7	CAWRLAGVYEQYF
TRBV6-5	15	TRBJ2-5	CASSLEGRSQETQYF
TRBV5-1	14	TRBJ1-1	CASSLDRGMTEAFF
TRBV5-1	12	TRBJ2-3	CASSLTTDTQYF
TRBV19	12	TRBJ1-2	CASRGGTYGYTF
TRBV7-9	17	TRBJ1-2	CASSFRDRVNWNYGYTF
TRBV7-9	13	TRBJ2-1	CASSFFPHNEQFF
TRBV19	15	TRBJ2-7	CASRDDGLGSYEQYF
TRBV21-1	15	TRBJ1-5	CASSSRTAGNQPQHF
TRBV12-3/TRBV12-4	13	TRBJ2-5	CASSWGHQETQYF
TRBV29-1	15	TRBJ1-1	CSGRDRGLMNTEAFF
TRBV4-1	17	TRBJ1-2	CASSQVDRGAQPDGYTF
TRBV6-2/TRBV6-3	13	TRBJ1-2	CASSYGTGNGYTF
TRBV2	17	TRBJ2-5	CASRHPTSGGAFETQYF
TRBV6-4	16	TRBJ2-6	CASSEAGGAGANVLTF
TRBV7-2	17	TRBJ2-7	CASSYPSSAGAGYEQYF
TRBV5-3	15	TRBJ1-4	CARSLVRGQGEKLFF
TRBV18	13	TRBJ1-1	CASSPPSGGPAFF
TRBV4-3	15	TRBJ1-1	CASSRDRDANTEAFF